The 19 T cell receptor beta chains in this list originate from one sample, sequenced in a study of Ad26.COV2.S vaccination and SARS-CoV-2 variants. Specified treatment: some 20 received Ad26.COV2.S at low or high dose, single or two shots; 5 received placebo; per-sample allocation not given. Samples came from day 63 after the first vaccine or placebo injection. The method was immunoSEQ multiplex PCR; TCRdb's version includes in-frame clones alone and lacks a portion of them. The sample comprises some 340,000 clones, around four fifths of which are singletons, and about 2.1% rests with the top ten. Specimen: peripheral blood, collected in a trial of Ad26.COV2.S vaccine versus placebo. These receptors originate from a person aged 18 to 65 who received the Ad26.COV2.S COVID-19 vaccine or a placebo.

This rearrangement joins TRBV14 to TRBJ1-1, with no clear D. The CDR3 contains 14 residues. The germline gives CDR1 SGHDN, CDR2 FVKESK. Trimming stripped 4 bases from V and 1 base from J, with 10 bases between. The CDR3 DNA is TGTGCCAGCAGCCTTATGGCGGCGAACACTGAAGCTTTCTTT. As protein: CASSLMAANTEAFF.

The chain has TRBV28 and TRBJ2-3; no firm D call. The CDR3 consists of 14 residues. Trimming stripped 2 bases from V and 0 bases from J, with 6 bases between. CDR1 is MDHEN and CDR2 is SYDVKM in the germline V gene. CDR3 DNA sequence: TGTGCCAGCAGTTTAACAGCCAGCACAGATACGCAGTATTTT. It translates to CASSLTASTDTQYF.

This clone was counted ten times or more. V usage is TRBV15 and J usage is TRBJ1-6, with 10 bases lining up with TRBD1. Germline-derived CDR1 and CDR2 are LNHNV and YYDKDF (reference sequence). This CDR3 spans 16 amino acids. V lost 3 bases to trimming and J lost 9 bases; unmatched junction nucleotides: 8. In DNA, the CDR3 is TGTGCCACCAGCAGTTCCAGGGACAGGGGTAGTTCACCCCTCCACTTT. It yields the protein CATSSSRDRGSSPLHF. The variable domain in full, completed from reference TRBV15 and TRBJ1-6, reads DAMVIQNPRYQVTQFGKPVTLSCSQTLNHNVMYWYQQKSSQAPKLLFHYYDKDFNNEADTPDNFQSRRPNTSFCFLDIRSPGLGDTAMYLCATSSSRDRGSSPLHFGNGTRLTVT.

This clone was counted a single time. V and J are TRBV5-4 and TRBJ2-5, with TRBD2 identical over 12 bases. Germline CDR1 reads SGHNT; CDR2 reads YYREEE (reference sequence). The CDR3 is 15 residues long. V lost 6 bases and J lost 4; bases outside the gene matches: 7. CDR3 in DNA: TGTGCCAGCAAACCTAGCGGGGGGGTGGTAGAGACCCAGTACTTC. It yields the protein CASKPSGGVVETQYF.

This clone was counted a few times. CDR3 sequence (DNA): TGTGCAAGTCGTCACTACTCTAGCGGGCCCTCCTACGAGCAGTACTTC. Residues: CASRHYSSGPSYEQYF. The V call is TRBV12-2, the J call TRBJ2-7; TRBD2 is taken as the D call from the table, unchecked against the DNA. TRBV12-2 is given as a pseudogene. CDR3 length: 16 amino acids.

This chain uses TRBV18 with TRBJ1-6; tentative D call: TRBD1 (5 bases). The CDR3 is made up of 16 amino acids. V shed 4 bases and J shed 5 bases, with 15 bases lying between them. The germline V gene has CDR1 KGHSH and CDR2 LQKENI. The CDR3 spells CASSLHQGPHNSPLHF. The CDR3 coding sequence is TGTGCCAGCTCACTTCACCAGGGCCCCCATAATTCACCCCTCCACTTT.

In its sample, this clone was seen a few times. The V and J genes are TRBV5-1 and TRBJ1-1; 10 bases map to TRBD1. V lost 7 bases to trimming and J lost 0 bases; unmatched junction nucleotides: 9. Germline V gene sequence: CDR1 SGHRS, CDR2 YFSETQ. CDR3 length equals 16 residues. The CDR3 DNA reads TGCGCCAGCGGCCCCGACAGGGGGCTTTTGAACACTGAAGCTTTCTTT. Protein product: CASGPDRGLLNTEAFF.

This clone was found a few times. This rearrangement joins TRBV20-1 to TRBJ1-3, with TRBD1 matching over 8 bases. CDR1 and CDR2 (germline): DFQATT, SNEGSKA (reference sequence). Trimming removed 3 bases from V and 4 bases from J; junction bases left unmatched: 11. This CDR3 region has 16 residues. The CDR3 reads CSASDSRGPRGNTIYF. Written as DNA, the CDR3 is TGCAGTGCTAGTGACTCCAGGGGGCCGAGGGGAAACACCATATATTTT.

The V gene is TRBV28, the J gene TRBJ1-6; unclear D gene. V lost 5 bases to trimming and J lost 0 bases, with 14 bases between them. The CDR3 extends over 17 amino acids. Germline V gene lookup returns CDR1 MDHEN and CDR2 SYDVKM. CDR3: CASSPYGFNSYNSPLHF. The DNA for the CDR3 is TGTGCCAGCAGTCCCTACGGGTTTAACTCCTATAATTCACCCCTCCACTTT.

This chain joins TRBV28 and TRBJ1-1; 7 bases map to TRBD1. Looked up from germline, CDR1 is MDHEN and CDR2 is SYDVKM. Trimming cost V 3 bases and J 4 bases; bases outside gene matches: 8. The CDR3 has 15 amino acids. CDR3 sequence: CASSLAAYRGTEAFF. CDR3 in DNA: TGTGCCAGCAGTTTGGCGGCTTACAGGGGCACTGAAGCTTTCTTT.

The J gene is TRBJ2-1, the V gene TRBV7-3, with 7 bases aligning to TRBD2. Germline values: CDR1 SGHTA, CDR2 FQGTGA. The CDR3 runs to 17 residues. V was pared by 5 bases and J by 0 bases, with 10 bases of the junction left unmatched. CDR3 sequence (DNA): TGTGCCAGCAGCCTTATGAGTGGCGGGGGCTCCTACAATGAGCAGTTCTTC. Translation gives CASSLMSGGGSYNEQFF.

V usage is TRBV18 and J usage is TRBJ2-3; D call uncertain. The CDR3 extends over 14 amino acids. Germline CDR1 is KGHSH and CDR2 is LQKENI. Trimming removed 6 bases from V and 0 bases from J, with 10 bases in between. The CDR3: CASSPWGSTDTQYF. CDR3 bases: TGTGCCAGCTCCCCGTGGGGTAGCACAGATACGCAGTATTTT.

The chain couples TRBV5-1 to TRBJ2-5, with 12 bases aligning to TRBD1. With 4 bases clipped from V and 5 bases from J, the junction kept 18 bases outside the gene matches. The CDR3 runs to 19 residues. Germline V gives CDR1 SGHRS, CDR2 YFSETQ. CDR3 bases: TGCGCCAGCAGCCCCCTTGCCGGGACAGGGGGCGGAGGATGGGAGACCCAGTACTTC. Protein product: CASSPLAGTGGGGWETQYF.

The chain carries TRBV28 and TRBJ1-2, with D tentatively TRBD1 (6 bases). Germline V gene sequence: CDR1 MDHEN, CDR2 SYDVKM. The CDR3 is 12 amino acids. Trimming left V 5 bases short and J 8 bases short, with 12 bases between. The CDR3 DNA follows: TGTGCCAGCAGTACAGGGTTGTACGGCTACACCTTC. This codes for CASSTGLYGYTF.

V usage is TRBV19 and J usage is TRBJ1-4; no clear D gene. The length of the CDR3 is 13 residues. V was shortened by 8 bases and J by 10 bases, with 17 bases between the two germline ends. Germline V CDR1 and CDR2: LNHDA, SQIVND (reference sequence). The CDR3 DNA is TGTGCCAGTGGGAGCCAGGCCTCCCGAAAACTGTTTTTT. Protein: CASGSQASRKLFF.

This clone was recorded once. The rearrangement uses TRBV6-1 and TRBJ1-1, with D possibly matching TRBD1 (5 bases). The V end was cut by 3 bases, the J end by 1 base, with 9 bases between. The CDR3 runs 14 residues. The germline CDR1 and CDR2 sequences are MNHNS and SASEGT. In DNA form, the CDR3 reads TGTGCCAGCAGTGAGGCAGGGCGGAACACTGAAGCTTTCTTT. This translates into CASSEAGRNTEAFF.

This chain uses TRBV30 with TRBJ2-7; perhaps TRBD2 as D (6 bases). Trimming left V 3 bases short and J 0 bases short, with 9 bases between. The CDR3 sequence is 13 residues long. The germline V gene has CDR1 GTSNPN and CDR2 SVGIG (reference sequence). The CDR3 DNA reads as TGTGCCTGGAGCGCGGGATTCTCCTACGAGCAGTACTTC. Encoded protein: CAWSAGFSYEQYF.

The chain joins TRBV6-5 to TRBJ1-6; 8 bases map to TRBD1. Germline V gene data show CDR1 as MNHEY and CDR2 as SVGAGI. V was pared by 10 bases and J by 8 bases, with 10 bases of the junction left unmatched. The CDR3 sequence is 14 residues long. In nucleotides, the CDR3 is TGTGCCACCCGCTTAGGACAGGGTTATTCACCCCTCCACTTT. This codes for CATRLGQGYSPLHF.

The chain carries TRBV27 and TRBJ2-7; tentative D call: TRBD1 (5 bases). Germline-derived CDR1 and CDR2 are MNHEY and SMNVEV (reference sequence). The CDR3 has 12 residues. Trimming left V 5 bases short and J 2 bases short, with 7 bases between. The CDR3 loop reads CASSRTPYEQYF. The CDR3 DNA reads as TGTGCCAGCAGTAGGACACCCTACGAGCAGTACTTC.